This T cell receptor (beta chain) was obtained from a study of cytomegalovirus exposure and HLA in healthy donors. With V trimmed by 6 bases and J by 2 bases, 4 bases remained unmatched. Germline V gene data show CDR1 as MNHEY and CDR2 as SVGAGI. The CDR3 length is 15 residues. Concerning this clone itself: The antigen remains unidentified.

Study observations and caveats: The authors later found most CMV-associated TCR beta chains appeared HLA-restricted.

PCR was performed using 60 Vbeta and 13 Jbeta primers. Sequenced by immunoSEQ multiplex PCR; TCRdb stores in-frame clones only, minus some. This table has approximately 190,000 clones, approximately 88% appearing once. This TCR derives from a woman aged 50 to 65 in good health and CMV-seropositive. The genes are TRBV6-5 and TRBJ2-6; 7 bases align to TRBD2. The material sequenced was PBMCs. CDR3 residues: CASRGGYAGANVLTF. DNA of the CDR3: TGTGCCAGCAGGGGGGGGTACGCTGGGGCCAACGTCCTGACTTTC.